Presented here are 4 T cell receptor beta chains from one specimen sequenced in a study of T cell repertoires in cytomegalovirus infection (dated by TCRdb to about 2019). For these receptors, no antigen is known. Sample treatment or condition, as interpreted from the label and publication: in vitro stimulation with specific CMV peptide epitopes to enrich CMV-specific T cells. Sequenced on an Illumina HiSeq 1500. TCRdb ran its own pipeline on the public reads, namely fastp trimming at Q25 and MiXCR clone calling, and kept in-frame beta chains. Rows with a matching CDR3 protein are joined into one entry that keeps the most common DNA and genes. This sample holds 700,000 to 850,000 distinct CDR3 sequences; around a third were observed only once. Clones ranked in the top ten supply 9.5% to 15% of the sample. Material: cultured CD8+ T cells from PBMCs, obtained from culture after CMV antigen stimulation. The receptor set was obtained from a human donor in good health (CMV status not recorded). Some clones in this sample may be carry-over from other donors' samples.

This clonotype was found a few times. V usage is TRBV12-3 or TRBV12-4 and J usage is TRBJ1-2; TRBD1 aligns across 7 bases. V was clipped by 5 bases and J by 8 bases; unmatched bases: 8. CDR3 length: 13 amino acids. CDR3 sequence (DNA): TGTGCCAGCAGTACCCTAGGGGGCCTCGGCTACACCTTC. Protein product: CASSTLGGLGYTF.

The sample holds many counts of this clonotype. The chain employs TRBV12-3 or TRBV12-4 and TRBJ1-5; D is uncertain. The CDR3 length is 18 residues. V lost 3 bases, J lost 2 bases, and 20 bases lay in between. CDR3 bases: TGTGCCAGCAGTTTGAGCGTAGGAACACCCGGAGGCAATCAGCCCCAGCATTTT. Its translation is CASSLSVGTPGGNQPQHF.

The chain recombines TRBV6-1 with TRBJ2-2; 8 positions match TRBD1. The trim removed 5 bases at V and 1 base at J, leaving 12 bases unmatched. Germline CDR1 is MNHNS and CDR2 is SASEGT. This CDR3 has 18 amino acids. CDR3 loop: CASSSSIGGTGNTGELFF. For the CDR3, the DNA is TGTGCCAGCAGTTCATCAATAGGGGGGACAGGGAACACCGGGGAGCTGTTTTTT.

The V gene is TRBV28, the J gene TRBJ1-4; possible D gene TRBD1, 5 bases. Germline assignment: CDR1 MDHEN and CDR2 SYDVKM. This CDR3 spans 16 amino acids. V was cut by 10 bases and J by 3 bases, with 21 bases left in between. The CDR3 region is CATRLPVTEPNEKLFF. The CDR3 DNA follows: TGTGCCACCAGACTCCCGGTGACAGAACCTAATGAAAAACTGTTTTTT.